Described below is a single TCR beta chain sequence and its context. The data are from a study of blood T cells in healthy people across ages. V gave up 4 bases and J gave up 2 bases; unmatched junction bases: 7. The V gene's germline CDR1 is ENHRY and CDR2 SYGVKD. The CDR3 extends over 15 amino acids. The second PCR ran about 6 to 12 cycles with a sample-barcoded 5' primer and J-beta primers. TCRdb re-called the 5' RACE reads through MiXCR, storing one row per CDR3 protein. The sample yields 1.4 million or so distinct CDR3 sequences, under 55% seen once. Sequenced: blood. The chain has TRBV10-3 and TRBJ2-7; 8 nucleotides align to TRBD1. The source of this sequence is a young woman in good health. The CDR3 region has the DNA TGTGCCATCAGTGGTTGGACAGGGAGGCCCTACGAGCAGTACTTC. The encoded protein is CAISGWTGRPYEQYF.